Shown below are 27 T cell receptor beta chains from a single sample sequenced in a study of cytomegalovirus exposure and HLA in healthy donors. In the PCR, 60 Vbeta and 13 Jbeta primers were used. Clones were sequenced by immunoSEQ multiplex PCR, and TCRdb holds only the in-frame ones, with some missing. The sample lists around 120,000 clones; approximately 68% were seen once. Sequencing was done on a sample of PBMCs. The receptors here all came from a young man in good health and CMV-seropositive.

The rearrangement joins TRBV2 to TRBJ1-1; TRBD1 aligns across 8 bases. Germline V gene sequence: CDR1 SNHLY, CDR2 FYNNEI. V trimming: 5 bases; J trimming: 8 bases; junction bases outside the gene matches: 1. The CDR3 sequence is 11 residues long. CDR3: CASSYRGEAFF. DNA of the CDR3: TGTGCCAGCAGTTACAGGGGGGAAGCTTTCTTT.

The chain recombines TRBV19 with TRBJ2-7; 7 nucleotides agree with TRBD2. Germline CDR1 and CDR2: LNHDA and SQIVND (reference sequence). The CDR3 contains 14 residues. Losses at the gene ends were 4 bases for V and 2 bases for J; bases not matched to a gene: 5. Here the CDR3 reads CASSTVAGTYEQYF. CDR3 bases: TGTGCCAGTAGTACGGTAGCGGGCACCTACGAGCAGTACTTC. The full variable domain, with the rest looked up from reference TRBV19 and TRBJ2-7, is DGGITQSPKYLFRKEGQNVTLSCEQNLNHDAMYWYRQDPGQGLRLIYYSQIVNDFQKGDIAEGYSVSREKKESFPLTVTSAQKNPTAFYLCASSTVAGTYEQYFGPGTRLTVT.

The chain couples TRBV5-1 to TRBJ2-3; tentatively, D is TRBD1 (5 bases). Germline V gene data show CDR1 as SGHRS and CDR2 as YFSETQ. V lost 0 bases and J lost 1, with 15 bases in between. The CDR3 totals 17 residues. Written as DNA, the CDR3 is TGCGCCAGCAGCTTGGCCCGTGACAGCCGGGGCACAGATACGCAGTATTTT. Translation gives CASSLARDSRGTDTQYF. The full variable domain, in which reference TRBV5-1 and TRBJ2-3 provide the parts outside the CDR3, is KAGVTQTPRYLIKTRGQQVTLSCSPISGHRSVSWYQQTPGQGLQFLFEYFSETQRNKGNFPGRFSGRQFSNSRSEMNVSTLELGDSALYLCASSLARDSRGTDTQYFGPGTRLTVL.

The chain couples TRBV4-1 to TRBJ2-3; D gene unclear. Trimming pared 3 bases from V and 4 bases from J, leaving 11 bases between. CDR3 size: 14 residues. Germline CDR1 MGHRA, CDR2 YSYEKL. CDR3 in amino acids: CASSQVSSADTQYF. The CDR3 DNA reads as TGCGCCAGCAGCCAGGTTTCGTCAGCAGATACGCAGTATTTT.

J is TRBJ2-7 and V is TRBV28, with D tentatively TRBD2 (6 bases). The germline V and J ends were trimmed by 5 bases and 0 bases, with 17 bases remaining between them. The germline V gene has CDR1 MDHEN and CDR2 SYDVKM. The CDR3 length is 16 residues. In nucleotides, the CDR3 is TGTGCCAGCAGTGCCCCCCCCGGGAGAATCTCCTACGAGCAGTACTTC. It encodes CASSAPPGRISYEQYF.

This clone was seen only a few times. V usage is TRBV7-3 and J usage is TRBJ2-1; 10 positions agree with TRBD2. Germline V gene data show CDR1 as SGHTA and CDR2 as FQGTGA. V lost 2 bases and J lost 4; bases outside the gene matches: 2. This CDR3 is 15 amino acids long. The CDR3 region is CASSLPGLAYNEQFF. CDR3 DNA sequence: TGTGCCAGCAGCTTACCGGGACTAGCGTACAATGAGCAGTTCTTC.

The V gene is TRBV6-1, the J gene TRBJ2-7; 8 bases fit TRBD1. J gave up 6 bases and V 4 bases, and 8 bases lay outside the gene matches. This CDR3 is built from 14 residues. Germline V gene sequence: CDR1 MNHNS, CDR2 SASEGT. The CDR3 coding sequence is TGTGCCAGCAGTGGGACAGGGTATGAGAGCGAGCAGTACTTC. This translates into CASSGTGYESEQYF.

CDR3 DNA: TGTGCCAGCAGCCGTCAGGCTAGCAGCCAAGAGACCCAGTACTTC. Protein product: CASSRQASSQETQYF. The chain combines TRBV11-2 with TRBJ2-5, with a tentative D call TRBD2 (5 bases). Trimming took 5 bases from V and 1 from J, leaving 14 bases between them. The CDR3 loop spans 15 amino acids. The germline V gene encodes CDR1 SGHAT and CDR2 FQNNGV.

The count of this clone is one. Other DNA sequences in this sample translate to the same CDR3. The chain joins TRBV6-5 to TRBJ2-7; 9 nucleotides align to TRBD1. Germline values: CDR1 MNHEY, CDR2 SVGAGI. V shed 6 bases and J 3 bases; nucleotides not matched to a gene: 6. The CDR3 contains 14 residues. CDR3 coding DNA: TGTGCCAGCAGACCCCCGGGACAGGGCTACGAGCAGTACTTC. Protein product: CASRPPGQGYEQYF.

This sequence joins TRBV28 and TRBJ2-7; 11 bases line up with TRBD2. Germline loops: CDR1 MDHEN, CDR2 SYDVKM. J was trimmed by 4 bases and V by 0 bases; bases with no gene match: 17. This CDR3 is 20 amino acids long. For the CDR3, the DNA is TGTGCCAGCAGTTTATGGTTAGCGGGAGGGCCAATCGACCTCCGGTACGAGCAGTACTTC. Translation: CASSLWLAGGPIDLRYEQYF.

This rearrangement joins TRBV30 to TRBJ1-4, with D perhaps matching TRBD1 (6 bases). This CDR3 is 13 amino acids long. V was trimmed by 1 base and J by 7 bases, leaving 10 bases between them. In germline, CDR1 is GTSNPN, CDR2 SVGIG (reference sequence). The CDR3 loop is CAWSGGPREKLFF. The CDR3 DNA reads TGTGCCTGGAGTGGGGGGCCGCGTGAAAAACTGTTTTTT.

V usage is TRBV19 and J usage is TRBJ2-1; 16 bases line up with TRBD2. The CDR3 consists of 17 residues. The germline V gene encodes CDR1 LNHDA and CDR2 SQIVND (reference sequence). The trim removed 3 bases at V and 10 bases at J, leaving 9 bases unmatched. The CDR3 sequence is CASSMGLAGGPTGEQFF. CDR3 in DNA: TGTGCCAGTAGTATGGGACTAGCGGGAGGGCCAACGGGAGAGCAGTTCTTC.

This clone was observed a handful of times. The chain is built from TRBV27 and TRBJ1-2, with 7 bases fitting TRBD1. The junction had 7 bases not matched to a gene; V was cut back by 5 bases and J by 7 bases. The CDR3 spans 13 residues. Germline loops: CDR1 MNHEY, CDR2 SMNVEV (reference sequence). For the CDR3, the DNA is TGTGCCAGCAGTATGACAGGGTTGTCTGGCTACACCTTC. This gives the protein CASSMTGLSGYTF.

This sequence joins TRBV9 and TRBJ2-1; possibly TRBD1 for D (5 bases). The CDR3 runs 16 residues. Trimming pared 2 bases from V and 7 bases from J, leaving 19 bases between. Germline assignment: CDR1 SGDLS and CDR2 YYNGEE. The CDR3 region is CASSVGGQGLRNEQFF. Written as DNA, the CDR3 is TGTGCCAGCAGCGTCGGTGGGCAGGGCTTGAGGAATGAGCAGTTCTTC.

The CDR3: CASSDGPDRGHEQYF. The CDR3 DNA reads as TGTGCCAGCAGCGACGGGCCGGACAGGGGGCACGAGCAGTACTTC. The chain has TRBV9 and TRBJ2-7; TRBD1 agrees at 11 bases. With V trimmed by 3 bases and J by 5 bases, 7 bases remained unmatched. CDR1 SGDLS and CDR2 YYNGEE come from the germline V gene. This CDR3 is 15 amino acids long.

The chain couples TRBV6-1 to TRBJ2-7, with TRBD2 matching 11 bases. Germline trimming cut 2 bases from V and 2 bases from J; bases unmatched to any gene: 11. Germline CDR1 and CDR2: MNHNS and SASEGT. CDR3 length: 18 amino acids. DNA of the CDR3: TGTGCCAGCAGTGAATCCTGGGGTAGCGGGAGGGCCCCCTACGAGCAGTACTTC. Amino acid sequence: CASSESWGSGRAPYEQYF.

The chain carries TRBV6-1 and TRBJ1-1; 9 bases fit TRBD1. J lost 7 bases, V lost 6 bases, and 6 bases had no gene match. Germline assignment: CDR1 MNHNS and CDR2 SASEGT. This CDR3 spans 13 amino acids. The CDR3 DNA follows: TGTGCCAGCAGACGGACAGGGGACTTTGAAGCTTTCTTT. Translation: CASRRTGDFEAFF.

As regards this clone: Relative to the germline gene, one junction end is altered; a read error may explain this. The rearrangement uses TRBV7-7 and TRBJ1-4; 7 positions match TRBD1. CDR3 size: 14 residues. Germline-derived CDR1 and CDR2 are SSHAT and FNYEAQ (reference sequence). The CDR3 loop reads CASSPGTANEKLFF. The CDR3 nucleotides are TGTGCTAGCAGCCCAGGGACAGCAAATGAAAAACTGTTTTTT.

The chain uses TRBV27 and TRBJ1-2; 12 positions agree with TRBD1. V trimming: 6 bases; J trimming: 5 bases; junction bases outside the gene matches: 10. The CDR3 is 16 amino acids. The V gene's germline CDR1 is MNHEY and CDR2 SMNVEV (reference sequence). CDR3 in amino acids: CASSSSPGQGAYGYTF. The CDR3 DNA is TGTGCCAGCAGCTCCTCACCGGGACAGGGGGCTTATGGCTACACCTTC.

The V gene is TRBV5-1, the J gene TRBJ1-3, with D tentatively TRBD1 (5 bases). Germline loops: CDR1 SGHRS, CDR2 YFSETQ. V lost 0 bases and J 4 bases, leaving 8 bases between the germline ends. The CDR3 sequence is 14 residues long. The CDR3 loop is CASSLGQGGNTIYF. CDR3 DNA sequence: TGCGCCAGCAGCTTGGGGCAGGGAGGAAACACCATATATTTT.

This chain links TRBV14 with TRBJ2-5; D gene uncertain. The germline CDR1 and CDR2 sequences are SGHDN and FVKESK. The CDR3 runs to 15 residues. V lost 2 bases, J lost 2 bases, and 12 bases lay in between. The CDR3 sequence is CASSQWYSLQETQYF. CDR3 in DNA: TGTGCCAGCAGCCAATGGTACAGCCTGCAAGAGACCCAGTACTTC.

The rearrangement links TRBV29-1 to TRBJ2-7; 8 bases line up with TRBD2. Looked up from germline, CDR1 is SQVTM and CDR2 is ANQGSEA. V lost 5 bases, J lost 5 bases, and 5 bases stayed unmatched. The CDR3 has 12 residues. This chain's CDR3 is CSVSGTRDEQYF. CDR3 DNA: TGCAGCGTTTCAGGGACTAGGGACGAGCAGTACTTC.

The CDR3 loop is CASSPLTGGDGYTF. The CDR3 nucleotides are TGTGCCAGCAGCCCCCTGACAGGGGGCGATGGCTACACCTTC. V gene TRBV7-6 combines with J gene TRBJ1-2; 10 bases align to TRBD1. This CDR3 has 14 amino acids. Germline CDR1 reads SGHVS; CDR2 reads FNYEAQ. The V segment lost 5 bases and the J segment 6 bases; nucleotides outside the gene matches: 6.

The genes are TRBV5-6 and TRBJ2-5; 13 bases are shared with TRBD2. The closer fit of TRBJ2-7 to the DNA end suggests the J call may be wrong. Germline values: CDR1 SGHDT, CDR2 YYEEEE. There are 14 residues in the CDR3. The chain's CDR3 is CASSGLAGVGEQYF. The CDR3 DNA follows: TGTGCCAGCAGCGGACTAGCGGGAGTCGGCGAGCAGTACTTC.

J is TRBJ2-5 and V is TRBV5-1, with TRBD2 identical over 9 bases. V dropped 2 bases and J dropped 4; count of bases not matched to a gene: 3. The CDR3 spans 14 residues. CDR1 and CDR2 from the germline V gene are SGHRS and YFSETQ. The chain's CDR3 is CASSLAGGRETQYF. The CDR3 nucleotides are TGCGCCAGCAGCTTAGCGGGAGGAAGAGAGACCCAGTACTTC.

This clone was detected only a few times. This rearrangement joins TRBV6-5 to TRBJ2-7, with D possibly matching TRBD2 (6 bases). V lost 6 bases to trimming and J lost 7 bases, with 13 bases between them. CDR3 length equals 12 residues. The germline gives CDR1 MNHEY, CDR2 SVGAGI. The CDR3: CASSRDWGEQYF. In nucleotides, the CDR3 is TGTGCCAGCAGCAGGGACTGGGGTGAGCAGTACTTC.

Only a few counts were recorded for this clone. The CDR3 sequence: CASSSTGSALHF. CDR3 sequence (DNA): TGTGCCAGCAGCTCGACAGGGTCGGCCCTCCACTTT. The chain has TRBV7-6 and TRBJ1-6; 7 nucleotides agree with TRBD1. Trimming removed 4 bases from V and 14 bases from J; junction bases left unmatched: 5. This CDR3 contains 12 residues. The germline CDR1 and CDR2 sequences are SGHVS and FNYEAQ.